This TCR beta chain was identified during a study of neurological immune-mediated disorders. The sorted libraries started from around 1 million CD4+ or CD8+ T cells. Germline V gene sequence: CDR1 LGHDT, CDR2 YNNKEL (reference sequence). The CDR3 has 13 residues. V dropped 4 bases and J dropped 7 bases, with 11 bases sitting between them. TCRdb independently ran MiXCR on the 5' RACE reads; one entry per CDR3 protein. This table holds 15,000 to 20,000 distinct CDR3 sequences, about 10% found once. The V gene is TRBV3-1, the J gene TRBJ1-5; unclear D gene. The TCR comes from a woman between 45 and 60 years old in good health. Sequencing used CD8+ T cells from blood. CDR3 protein: CASSLGERQPQHF. DNA of the CDR3: TGTGCCAGCAGCCTCGGGGAGCGCCAGCCCCAGCATTTT.